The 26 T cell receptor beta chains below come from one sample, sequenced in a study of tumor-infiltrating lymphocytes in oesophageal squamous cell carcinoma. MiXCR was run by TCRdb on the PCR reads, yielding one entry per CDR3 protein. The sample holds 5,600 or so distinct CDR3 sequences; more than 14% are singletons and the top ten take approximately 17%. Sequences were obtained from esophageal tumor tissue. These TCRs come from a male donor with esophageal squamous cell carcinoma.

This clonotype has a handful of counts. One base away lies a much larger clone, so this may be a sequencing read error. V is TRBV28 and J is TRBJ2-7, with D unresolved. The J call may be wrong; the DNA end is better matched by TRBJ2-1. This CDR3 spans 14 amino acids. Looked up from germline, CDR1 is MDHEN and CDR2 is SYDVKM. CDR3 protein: CASAGSGVSYEQFF. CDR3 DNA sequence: TGTGCCAGCGCTGGGTCAGGCGTCTCCTACGAGCAGTTCTTC.

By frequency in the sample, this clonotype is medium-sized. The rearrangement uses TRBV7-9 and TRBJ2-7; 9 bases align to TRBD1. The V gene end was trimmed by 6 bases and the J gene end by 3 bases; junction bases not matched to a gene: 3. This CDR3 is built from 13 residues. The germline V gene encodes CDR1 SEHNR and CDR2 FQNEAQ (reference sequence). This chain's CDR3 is CASRRQGGYEQYF. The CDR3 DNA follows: TGTGCCAGCAGGAGACAGGGGGGCTACGAGCAGTACTTC.

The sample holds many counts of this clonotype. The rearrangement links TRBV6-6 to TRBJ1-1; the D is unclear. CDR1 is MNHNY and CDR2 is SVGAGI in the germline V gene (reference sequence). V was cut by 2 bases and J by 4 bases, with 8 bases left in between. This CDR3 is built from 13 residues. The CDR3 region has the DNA TGTGCCAGCAGTTACAGGGCGGGCACTGAAGCTTTCTTT. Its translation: CASSYRAGTEAFF.

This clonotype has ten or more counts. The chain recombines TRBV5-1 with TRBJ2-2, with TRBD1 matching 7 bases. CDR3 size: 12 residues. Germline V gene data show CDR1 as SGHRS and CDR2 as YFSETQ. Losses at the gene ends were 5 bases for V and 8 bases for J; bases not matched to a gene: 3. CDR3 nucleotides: TGCGCCAGCAGTTCGACAGGGGGGGAGCTGTTTTTT. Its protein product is CASSSTGGELFF.

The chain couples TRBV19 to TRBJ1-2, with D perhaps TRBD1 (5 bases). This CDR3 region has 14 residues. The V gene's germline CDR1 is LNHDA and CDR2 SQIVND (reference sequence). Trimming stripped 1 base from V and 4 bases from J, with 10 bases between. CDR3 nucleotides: TGTGCCAGTAGTATAGGTGGACAAGGCTATGGCTACACCTTC. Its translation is CASSIGGQGYGYTF.

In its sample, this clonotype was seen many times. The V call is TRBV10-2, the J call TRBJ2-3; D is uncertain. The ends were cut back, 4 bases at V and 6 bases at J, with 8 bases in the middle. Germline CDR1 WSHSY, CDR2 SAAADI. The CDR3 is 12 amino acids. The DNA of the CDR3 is TGCGCCAGCAGTGCCAGATTCGATACGCAGTATTTT. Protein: CASSARFDTQYF.

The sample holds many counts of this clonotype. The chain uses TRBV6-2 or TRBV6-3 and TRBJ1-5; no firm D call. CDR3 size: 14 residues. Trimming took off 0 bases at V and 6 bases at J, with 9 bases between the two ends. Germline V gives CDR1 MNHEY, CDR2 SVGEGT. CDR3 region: CASSYSLPAQPQHF. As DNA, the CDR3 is TGTGCCAGCAGTTACTCCCTTCCGGCTCAGCCCCAGCATTTT.

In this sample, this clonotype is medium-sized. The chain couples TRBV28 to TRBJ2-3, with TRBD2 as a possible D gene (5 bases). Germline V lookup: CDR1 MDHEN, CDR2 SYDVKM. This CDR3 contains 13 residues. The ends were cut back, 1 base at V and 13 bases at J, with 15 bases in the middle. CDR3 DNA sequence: TGTGCCAGCAGTTTATTCGGGGTGCCTCTGGAGTATTTT. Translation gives CASSLFGVPLEYF.

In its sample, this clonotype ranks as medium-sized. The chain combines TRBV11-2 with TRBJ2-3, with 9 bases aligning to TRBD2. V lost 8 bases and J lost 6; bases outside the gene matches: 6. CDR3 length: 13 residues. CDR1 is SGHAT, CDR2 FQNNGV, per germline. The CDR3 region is CASRAGGGDTQYF. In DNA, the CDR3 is TGTGCCAGCCGAGCGGGGGGCGGGGATACGCAGTATTTT.

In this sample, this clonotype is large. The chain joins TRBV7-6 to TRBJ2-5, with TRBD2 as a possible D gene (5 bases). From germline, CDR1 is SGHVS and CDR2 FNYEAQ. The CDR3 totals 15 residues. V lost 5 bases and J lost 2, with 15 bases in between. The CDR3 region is CASSPSEAGQETQYF. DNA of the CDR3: TGTGCCAGCAGCCCTTCGGAGGCAGGACAAGAGACCCAGTACTTC.

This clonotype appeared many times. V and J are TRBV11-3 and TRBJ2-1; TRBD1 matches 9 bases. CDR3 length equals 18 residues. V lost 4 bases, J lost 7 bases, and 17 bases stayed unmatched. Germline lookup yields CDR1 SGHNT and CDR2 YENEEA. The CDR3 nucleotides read TGTGCCAGCAGCTCTCTCAACCGATGGGACAGGGCGGGGAATGAGCAGTTCTTC. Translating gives CASSSLNRWDRAGNEQFF.

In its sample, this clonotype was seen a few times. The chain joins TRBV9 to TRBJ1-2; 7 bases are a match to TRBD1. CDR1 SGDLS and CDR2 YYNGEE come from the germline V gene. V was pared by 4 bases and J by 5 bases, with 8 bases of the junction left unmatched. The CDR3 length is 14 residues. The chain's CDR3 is CASSFQGTEYGYTF. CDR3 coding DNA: TGTGCCAGCAGCTTCCAAGGGACAGAATATGGCTACACCTTC.

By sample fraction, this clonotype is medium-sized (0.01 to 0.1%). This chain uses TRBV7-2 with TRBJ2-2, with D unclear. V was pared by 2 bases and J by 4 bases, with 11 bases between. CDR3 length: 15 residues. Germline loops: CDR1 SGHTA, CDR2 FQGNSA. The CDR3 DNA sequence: TGTGCCAGCAGCTTATCTGCTGGCAGCACCGGGGAGCTGTTTTTT. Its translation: CASSLSAGSTGELFF.

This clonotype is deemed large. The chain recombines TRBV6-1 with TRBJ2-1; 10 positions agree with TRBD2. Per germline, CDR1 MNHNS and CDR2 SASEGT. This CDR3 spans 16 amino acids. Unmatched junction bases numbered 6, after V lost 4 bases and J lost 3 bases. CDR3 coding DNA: TGTGCCAGCAGTGCTCTACTAGCGGGAAACTACAATGAGCAGTTCTTC. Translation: CASSALLAGNYNEQFF.

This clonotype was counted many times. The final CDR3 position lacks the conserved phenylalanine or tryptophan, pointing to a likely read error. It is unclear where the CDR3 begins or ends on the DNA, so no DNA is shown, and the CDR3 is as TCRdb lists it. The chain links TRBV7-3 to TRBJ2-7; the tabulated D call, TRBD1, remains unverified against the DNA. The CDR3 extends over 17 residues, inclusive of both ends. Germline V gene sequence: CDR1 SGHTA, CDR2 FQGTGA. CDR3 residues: CASSLTGSGSDGYTFGS.

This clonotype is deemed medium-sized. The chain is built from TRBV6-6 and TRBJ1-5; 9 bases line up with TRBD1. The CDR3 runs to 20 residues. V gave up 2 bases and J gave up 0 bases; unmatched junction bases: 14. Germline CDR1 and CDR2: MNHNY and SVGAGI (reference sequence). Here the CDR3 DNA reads TGTGCCAGCAGTTACCCGAGATCCGGGACAGGGCGAAATAGCAATCAGCCCCAGCATTTT. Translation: CASSYPRSGTGRNSNQPQHF.

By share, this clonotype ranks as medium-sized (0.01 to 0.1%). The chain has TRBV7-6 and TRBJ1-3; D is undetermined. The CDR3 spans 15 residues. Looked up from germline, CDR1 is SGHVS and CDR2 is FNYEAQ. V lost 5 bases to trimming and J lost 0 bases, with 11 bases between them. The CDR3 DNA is TGTGCCAGCAGCCCCACCCCAGGCTCTGGAAACACCATATATTTT. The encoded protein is CASSPTPGSGNTIYF.

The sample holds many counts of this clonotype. CDR3 protein: CASWSPMDYGYTF. The CDR3 DNA sequence: TGTGCCAGCTGGTCCCCTATGGACTATGGCTACACCTTC. The rearrangement uses TRBV28 and TRBJ1-2; D is uncertain. CDR3 size: 13 residues. CDR1 MDHEN and CDR2 SYDVKM come from the germline V gene. Trimming removed 8 bases at V and 3 bases at J, with 13 bases between.

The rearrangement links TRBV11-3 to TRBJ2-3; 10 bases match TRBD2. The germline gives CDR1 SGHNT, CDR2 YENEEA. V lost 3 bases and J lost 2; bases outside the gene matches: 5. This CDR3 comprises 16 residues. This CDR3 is CASSFIAGGSTDTQYF. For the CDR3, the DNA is TGTGCCAGCAGCTTTATAGCGGGGGGTTCCACAGATACGCAGTATTTT.

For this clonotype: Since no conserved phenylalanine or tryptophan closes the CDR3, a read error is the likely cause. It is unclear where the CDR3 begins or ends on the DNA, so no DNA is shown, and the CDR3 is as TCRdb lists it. The chain's CDR3 is CASSLDFGQGAVQQYFGA. The chain employs TRBV11-2 and TRBJ2-6; the DNA was not compared with TRBD1, the D call given in the table. Ends included, the CDR3 has 18 residues. Germline-derived CDR1 and CDR2 are SGHAT and FQNNGV.

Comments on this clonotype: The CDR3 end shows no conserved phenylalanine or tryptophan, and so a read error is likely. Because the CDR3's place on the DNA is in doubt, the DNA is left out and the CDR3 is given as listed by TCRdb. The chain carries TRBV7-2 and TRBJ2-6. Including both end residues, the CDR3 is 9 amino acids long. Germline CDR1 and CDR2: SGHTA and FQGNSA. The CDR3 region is CASSRRLNT.

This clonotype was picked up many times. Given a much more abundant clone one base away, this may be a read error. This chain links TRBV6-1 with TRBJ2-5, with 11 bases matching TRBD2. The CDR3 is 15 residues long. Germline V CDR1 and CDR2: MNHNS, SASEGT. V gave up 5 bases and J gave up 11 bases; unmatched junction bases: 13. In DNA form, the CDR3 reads TGTGCCAGCAGTCCCCTTAGCGGGGGGGCGCATGAGCAGTACTTC. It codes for CASSPLSGGAHEQYF.

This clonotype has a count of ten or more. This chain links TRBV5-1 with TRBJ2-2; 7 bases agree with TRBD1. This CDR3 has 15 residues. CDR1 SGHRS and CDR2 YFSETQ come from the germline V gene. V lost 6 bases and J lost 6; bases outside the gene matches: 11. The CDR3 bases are TGCGCCAGCACAGACAGGGCGAGCAAGGCCGGGGAGCTGTTTTTT. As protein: CASTDRASKAGELFF.

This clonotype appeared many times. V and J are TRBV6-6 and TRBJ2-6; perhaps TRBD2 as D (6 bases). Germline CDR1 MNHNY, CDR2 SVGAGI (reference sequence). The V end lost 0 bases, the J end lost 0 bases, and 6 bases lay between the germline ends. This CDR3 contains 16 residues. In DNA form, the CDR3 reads TGTGCCAGCAGTTACTCGGGGGGCTCTGGGGCCAACGTCCTGACTTTC. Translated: CASSYSGGSGANVLTF.

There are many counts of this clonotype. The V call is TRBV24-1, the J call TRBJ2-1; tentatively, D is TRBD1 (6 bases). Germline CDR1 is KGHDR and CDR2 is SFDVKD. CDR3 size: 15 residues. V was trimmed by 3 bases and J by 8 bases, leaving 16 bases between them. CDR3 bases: TGTGCCACCAGTGATGCGCCGACAGGATTCGATGAGCAGTTCTTC. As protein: CATSDAPTGFDEQFF.

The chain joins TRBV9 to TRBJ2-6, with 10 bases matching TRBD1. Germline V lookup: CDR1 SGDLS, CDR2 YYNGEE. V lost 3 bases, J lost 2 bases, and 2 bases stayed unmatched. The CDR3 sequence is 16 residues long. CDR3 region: CASSATGGTGANVLTF. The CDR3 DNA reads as TGTGCCAGCAGCGCGACAGGGGGCACTGGGGCCAACGTCCTGACTTTC.